This record covers a single T cell receptor (beta chain). The record originates from a study of naive CD8 T cells in extremely preterm neonates. Libraries were prepared by immunoSEQ multiplex PCR; TCRdb keeps only in-frame clonotypes and omits some of them. The sample has about 6,100 clones, 95% to 99% seen once. Elective cesarean births at roughly 37-41 weeks, without labor or membrane rupture, supplied the cord blood. The CDR3 covers 13 residues. The germline V gene encodes CDR1 ENHRY and CDR2 SYGVKD. The V end lost 10 bases, the J end lost 7 bases, and 19 bases lay between the germline ends. The V call is TRBV10-3, the J call TRBJ1-2; a possible D gene is TRBD1 (6 bases). Sequencing used naive CD8+ T cells from cord blood. The clonotype comes from a newborn in good health. CDR3 nucleotides: TGTGCCACCCGGGACATAACGCTTGGTGGCTACACCTTC. Translated, it gives CATRDITLGGYTF.